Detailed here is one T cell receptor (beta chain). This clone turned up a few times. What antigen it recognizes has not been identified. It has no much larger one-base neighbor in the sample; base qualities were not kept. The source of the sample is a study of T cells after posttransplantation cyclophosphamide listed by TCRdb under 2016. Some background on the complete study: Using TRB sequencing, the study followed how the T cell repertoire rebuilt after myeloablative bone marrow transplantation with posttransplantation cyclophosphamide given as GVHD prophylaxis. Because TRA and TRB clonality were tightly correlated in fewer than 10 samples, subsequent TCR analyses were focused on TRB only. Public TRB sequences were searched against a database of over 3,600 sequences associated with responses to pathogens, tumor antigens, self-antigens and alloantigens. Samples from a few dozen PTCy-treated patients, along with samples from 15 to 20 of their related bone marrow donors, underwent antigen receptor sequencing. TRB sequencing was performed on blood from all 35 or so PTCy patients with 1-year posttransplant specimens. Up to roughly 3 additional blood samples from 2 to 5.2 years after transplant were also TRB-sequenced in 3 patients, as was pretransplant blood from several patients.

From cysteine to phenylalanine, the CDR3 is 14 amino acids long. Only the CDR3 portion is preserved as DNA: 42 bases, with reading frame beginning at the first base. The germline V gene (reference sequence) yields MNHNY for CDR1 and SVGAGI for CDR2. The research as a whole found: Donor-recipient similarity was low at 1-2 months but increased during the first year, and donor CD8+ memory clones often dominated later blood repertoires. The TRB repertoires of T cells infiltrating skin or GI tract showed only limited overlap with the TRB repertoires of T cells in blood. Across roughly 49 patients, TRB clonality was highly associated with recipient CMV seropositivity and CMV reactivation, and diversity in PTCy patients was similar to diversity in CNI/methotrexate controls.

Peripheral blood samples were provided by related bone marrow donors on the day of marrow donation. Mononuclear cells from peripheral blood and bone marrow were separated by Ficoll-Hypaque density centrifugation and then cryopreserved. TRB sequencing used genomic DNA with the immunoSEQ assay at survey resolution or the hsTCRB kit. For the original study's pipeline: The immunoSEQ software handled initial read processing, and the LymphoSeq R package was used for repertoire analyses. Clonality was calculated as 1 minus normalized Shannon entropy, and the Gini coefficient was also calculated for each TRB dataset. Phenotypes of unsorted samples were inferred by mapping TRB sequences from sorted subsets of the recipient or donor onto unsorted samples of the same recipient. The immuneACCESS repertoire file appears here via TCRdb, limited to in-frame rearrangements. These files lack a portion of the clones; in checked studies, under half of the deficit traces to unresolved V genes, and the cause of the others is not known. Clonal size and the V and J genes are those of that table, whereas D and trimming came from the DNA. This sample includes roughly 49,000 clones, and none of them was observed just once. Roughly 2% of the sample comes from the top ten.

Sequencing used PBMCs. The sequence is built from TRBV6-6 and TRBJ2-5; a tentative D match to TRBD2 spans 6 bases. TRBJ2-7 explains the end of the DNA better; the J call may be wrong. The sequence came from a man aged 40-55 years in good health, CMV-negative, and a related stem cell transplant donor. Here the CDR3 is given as CASTGEQSSYEQYF. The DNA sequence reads TGTGCCAGCACGGGGGAGCAGTCCTCCTACGAGCAGTACTTC.